This T cell receptor (beta chain) was obtained from a study of early T cells in non-severe SARS-CoV-2 infection. Findings and limits, study-wide: Database matching using VDJdb favored anti-spike CD8 responses, with private and CD4 specificities left missing.

This clonotype came up a few times. Its antigen is unknown. TCRdb called the 5' RACE reads again in MiXCR, with one record for every CDR3 protein. The sample records more than 65,000 distinct CDR3 sequences, around 4.2% being singletons. This CDR3 comprises 17 residues. In germline, CDR1 is WSHSY, CDR2 SAAADI. V lost 0 bases, J lost 7 bases, and 9 bases stayed unmatched. This clonotype was obtained from an adult who was a healthcare worker with PCR-confirmed SARS-CoV-2 infection or an uninfected control (not recorded which). The donor label of this sample is uncertain. This sequence joins TRBV10-2 and TRBJ2-3; 11 positions match TRBD2. The sequencing here drew on whole blood, taken at baseline. This chain's CDR3 is CASSESLAGGYQHTQYF. The CDR3, as DNA: TGCGCCAGCAGTGAGTCCCTAGCGGGGGGATATCAGCATACGCAGTATTTT.